This T cell receptor (beta chain) was sequenced for a study of T cells in Graves' hyperthyroidism and ophthalmopathy. This clonotype has ten or more counts. The authors took PBMCs from over 8.5 ml fresh peripheral blood. RNA transcripts were the template for amplifying TCR beta CDR3 regions. TCR CDR3 underwent first-round RT-PCR with the HTBI primer set. TCRdb used MiXCR to reprocess the multiplex PCR reads, holding one entry per CDR3 protein. The table lists 300,000 or so distinct CDR3 sequences, around a sixth of them singletons, with under 55% in the top ten. This TCR was recovered from a woman in her forties or fifties with Graves' hyperthyroidism. The sample taken for sequencing was blood.

The CDR3 coding sequence is TGTGCCAGCAGCTTAGCGCCGGATAACTATGGCTACACCTTC. Translating gives CASSLAPDNYGYTF. The chain combines TRBV11-1 with TRBJ1-2; D gene unclear. Per germline, CDR1 SGHAT and CDR2 FQDESV (reference sequence). The CDR3 is 14 residues long. Trimming took off 0 bases at V and 1 base at J, with 6 bases between the two ends.